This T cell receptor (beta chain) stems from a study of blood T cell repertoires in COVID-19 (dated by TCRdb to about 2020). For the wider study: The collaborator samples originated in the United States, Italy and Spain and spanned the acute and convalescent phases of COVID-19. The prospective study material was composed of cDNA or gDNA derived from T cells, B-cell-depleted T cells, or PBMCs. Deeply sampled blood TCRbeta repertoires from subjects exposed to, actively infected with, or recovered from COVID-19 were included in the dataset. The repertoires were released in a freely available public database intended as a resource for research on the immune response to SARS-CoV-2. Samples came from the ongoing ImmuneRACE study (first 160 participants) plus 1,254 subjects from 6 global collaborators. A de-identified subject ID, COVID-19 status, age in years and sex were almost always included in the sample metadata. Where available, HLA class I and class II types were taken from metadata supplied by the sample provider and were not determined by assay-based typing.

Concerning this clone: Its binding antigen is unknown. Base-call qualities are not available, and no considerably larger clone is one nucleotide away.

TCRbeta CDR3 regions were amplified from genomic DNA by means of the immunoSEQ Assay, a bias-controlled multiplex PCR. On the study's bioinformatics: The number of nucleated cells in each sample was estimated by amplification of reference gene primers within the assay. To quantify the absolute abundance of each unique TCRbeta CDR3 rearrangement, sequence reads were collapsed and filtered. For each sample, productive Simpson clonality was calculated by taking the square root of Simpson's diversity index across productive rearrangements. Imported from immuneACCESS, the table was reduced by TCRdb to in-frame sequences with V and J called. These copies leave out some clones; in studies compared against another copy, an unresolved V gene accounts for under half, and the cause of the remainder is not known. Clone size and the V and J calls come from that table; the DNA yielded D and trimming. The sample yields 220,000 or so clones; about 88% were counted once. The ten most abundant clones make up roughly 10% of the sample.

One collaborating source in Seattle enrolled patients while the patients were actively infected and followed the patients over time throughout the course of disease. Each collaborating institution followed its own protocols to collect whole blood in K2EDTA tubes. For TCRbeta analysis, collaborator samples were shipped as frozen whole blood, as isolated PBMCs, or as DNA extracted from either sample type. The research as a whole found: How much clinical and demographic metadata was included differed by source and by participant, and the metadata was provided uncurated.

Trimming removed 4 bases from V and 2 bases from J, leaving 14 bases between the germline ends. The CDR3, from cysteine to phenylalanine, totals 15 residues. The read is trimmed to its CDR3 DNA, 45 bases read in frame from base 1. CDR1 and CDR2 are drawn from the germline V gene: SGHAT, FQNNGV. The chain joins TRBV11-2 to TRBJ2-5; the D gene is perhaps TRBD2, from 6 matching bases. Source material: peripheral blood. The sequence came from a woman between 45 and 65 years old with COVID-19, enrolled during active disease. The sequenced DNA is TGTGCCAGCAGCTCCCAGGCCGGGGGTCAAGAGACCCAGTACTTC. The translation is CASSSQAGGQETQYF.